Listed below are T cell receptor beta chains from one sample, sequenced in a study of blood T cells in healthy people across ages. MiXCR, applied by TCRdb to the 5' RACE reads, yields one record per CDR3 protein. The sample consists of 1.5 million to 2 million distinct CDR3 sequences, 40% to 55% of them appearing once. Sequenced material: blood. These receptor sequences come from a woman aged 40 to 50 in good health. The CDR3 runs from the conserved cysteine through the conserved F or W. Each record gives: J gene, D gene, V gene, clone size, CDR3 DNA, CDR3 protein. D genes are given only for firm matches. Size tells how often a clone was seen (once, few, many) or the class of an expanded clone, and some rows leave it out.

j_call: TRBJ2-5
d_call: .
v_call: TRBV28
clone_size: few
cdr3_nt: TGTGCCAGCAGTTTCGGTTTTCAGCAAGAGACCCAGTACTTC
cdr3_aa: CASSFGFQQETQYF

j_call: TRBJ1-1
d_call: .
v_call: TRBV6-1
clone_size: .
cdr3_nt: TGTGCCAGCAGAGAACAGGAGGGATCAGGGCCGAGAGCTTTCTTT
cdr3_aa: CASREQEGSGPRAFF

j_call: TRBJ1-6
d_call: TRBD1
v_call: TRBV20-1
clone_size: .
cdr3_nt: TGCAGTGCTAGCGCGGGACAGGGTTATTCACCCCTCCACTTT
cdr3_aa: CSASAGQGYSPLHF

j_call: TRBJ2-5
d_call: .
v_call: TRBV9
clone_size: few
cdr3_nt: TGTGCCAGCATCCCCGGGGGGCCTGTCCAAGAGACCCAGTACTTC
cdr3_aa: CASIPGGPVQETQYF

j_call: TRBJ1-5
d_call: TRBD1
v_call: TRBV29-1
clone_size: once
cdr3_nt: TGCAGCGCCAGGACAGGTGATCAGCCCCAGCATTTT
cdr3_aa: CSARTGDQPQHF

j_call: TRBJ2-1
d_call: .
v_call: TRBV5-1
clone_size: .
cdr3_nt: TGCGCCAGCAGATCTGACGGGCGGGCGGACAGTAATGAGCAGTTCTTC
cdr3_aa: CASRSDGRADSNEQFF

j_call: TRBJ2-3
d_call: TRBD2
v_call: TRBV24-1
clone_size: .
cdr3_nt: TGTGCCACCAGGCCGACGGGGGAGGGGAGCACAGATACGCAGTATTTT
cdr3_aa: CATRPTGEGSTDTQYF

j_call: TRBJ2-1
d_call: TRBD2
v_call: TRBV5-1
clone_size: .
cdr3_nt: TGCGCCAGCAGCTTTTTACCTAGCGGGGGGGCCGATAATGAGCAGTTCTTC
cdr3_aa: CASSFLPSGGADNEQFF

j_call: TRBJ2-4
d_call: .
v_call: TRBV3-1
clone_size: few
cdr3_nt: TGTGCCAGCAGTCTCGTGGGAACACGGGCCAAAAACATTCAGTACTTC
cdr3_aa: CASSLVGTRAKNIQYF

j_call: TRBJ2-3
d_call: TRBD2
v_call: TRBV20-1
clone_size: few
cdr3_nt: TGCAGTCTTCTTAGCGGGGAGATCACAGATACGCAGTATTTT
cdr3_aa: CSLLSGEITDTQYF

j_call: TRBJ2-2
d_call: .
v_call: TRBV7-2
clone_size: .
cdr3_nt: TGTGCCAGCAGCCCCCAGACAGTCACCGGGGAGCTGTTTTTT
cdr3_aa: CASSPQTVTGELFF

j_call: TRBJ2-7
d_call: TRBD1
v_call: TRBV5-1
clone_size: .
cdr3_nt: TGCGCCGGCAGCTTGGGTACGACAGGGGGGCTTTTCAACGAGCAGTACTTC
cdr3_aa: CAGSLGTTGGLFNEQYF

j_call: TRBJ1-1
d_call: .
v_call: TRBV4-1
clone_size: .
cdr3_nt: TGCGCCAGCAGCCAAGAGCTCACTCTTCTCAGGAACACTGAAGCTTTCTTT
cdr3_aa: CASSQELTLLRNTEAFF

j_call: TRBJ2-7
d_call: .
v_call: TRBV7-2
clone_size: .
cdr3_nt: TGTGCCAGCAGCTTACTGGGGAGTGCCTACGAGCAGTACTTC
cdr3_aa: CASSLLGSAYEQYF

j_call: TRBJ2-3
d_call: TRBD1
v_call: TRBV12-3/TRBV12-4
clone_size: .
cdr3_nt: TGTGCCAGCAGTCAAGACAGGGCCACCACAGATACGCAGTATTTT
cdr3_aa: CASSQDRATTDTQYF

j_call: TRBJ2-5
d_call: .
v_call: TRBV29-1
clone_size: few
cdr3_nt: TGCAGCGCCCAGGGGGGGTTCCTTCAAGAGACCCAGTACTTC
cdr3_aa: CSAQGGFLQETQYF

j_call: TRBJ2-7
d_call: .
v_call: TRBV20-1
clone_size: .
cdr3_nt: TGCAGTGCTAACCCTCTCGACAGTAACGGGGGCAAGTCCTACGAGCAGTACTTC
cdr3_aa: CSANPLDSNGGKSYEQYF

j_call: TRBJ2-5
d_call: .
v_call: TRBV4-3
clone_size: .
cdr3_nt: TGCGCCAGCAGCCAAGTAGGGTTGGGAGAGACCCAGTACTTC
cdr3_aa: CASSQVGLGETQYF

j_call: TRBJ1-4
d_call: TRBD1
v_call: TRBV4-3
clone_size: once
cdr3_nt: TGCGCCAGCAGCCAAGTTTATACACAGGGGTTAGGGGCTAATGAAAAACTGTTTTTT
cdr3_aa: CASSQVYTQGLGANEKLFF

j_call: TRBJ2-3
d_call: .
v_call: TRBV29-1
clone_size: few
cdr3_nt: TGCAGGAGGGACCTCCCGGGTCCCACAGATACGCAGTATTTT
cdr3_aa: CRRDLPGPTDTQYF

j_call: TRBJ2-5
d_call: .
v_call: TRBV6-5
clone_size: .
cdr3_nt: TGTGCCAGCAGTTGGGTGGGGGGACAAGAGACCCAGTACTTC
cdr3_aa: CASSWVGGQETQYF

j_call: TRBJ2-1
d_call: .
v_call: TRBV20-1
clone_size: .
cdr3_nt: TGCAGTGCTGGTCGGATGAGCCTCTACAATGAGCAGTTCTTC
cdr3_aa: CSAGRMSLYNEQFF

j_call: TRBJ2-5
d_call: .
v_call: TRBV4-3
clone_size: .
cdr3_nt: TGCGCCAGCAGCCGACCCGGACCAACTAAAGAGACCCAGTACTTC
cdr3_aa: CASSRPGPTKETQYF

j_call: TRBJ2-7
d_call: .
v_call: TRBV3-1
clone_size: few
cdr3_nt: TGTGCCAGCAGCCATAAAGGCGAGCAGTACTTC
cdr3_aa: CASSHKGEQYF

j_call: TRBJ2-3
d_call: TRBD2
v_call: TRBV6-1
clone_size: .
cdr3_nt: TGTGCCAGCAGCCTTATTGGCGGGGGGGCCGTAGATACGCAGTATTTT
cdr3_aa: CASSLIGGGAVDTQYF

j_call: TRBJ1-1
d_call: .
v_call: TRBV20-1
clone_size: few
cdr3_nt: TGCAGTGCTAGAGAAAAGTACATGAACACTGAAGCTTTCTTT
cdr3_aa: CSAREKYMNTEAFF

j_call: TRBJ2-1
d_call: .
v_call: TRBV10-3
clone_size: .
cdr3_nt: TGTGCCATCAGTGAGTCGCCCGAGCAGTTCTTC
cdr3_aa: CAISESPEQFF

j_call: TRBJ2-1
d_call: .
v_call: TRBV5-6
clone_size: .
cdr3_nt: TGTGCCAGCAGCGGGGGAGATTACAATGAGCAGTTCTTC
cdr3_aa: CASSGGDYNEQFF

j_call: TRBJ2-7
d_call: .
v_call: TRBV28
clone_size: .
cdr3_nt: TGTGCCAGCAGAACTTCGGGCTCAGGGGCGCACGAGCAGTACTTC
cdr3_aa: CASRTSGSGAHEQYF

j_call: TRBJ2-1
d_call: .
v_call: TRBV19
clone_size: few
cdr3_nt: TGTGCCAGTTCCACGGGGGCAAGCTCCTACAATGAGCAGTTCTTC
cdr3_aa: CASSTGASSYNEQFF

j_call: TRBJ2-7
d_call: .
v_call: TRBV27
clone_size: .
cdr3_nt: TGTGCCAGCAGTCCGAAGCGACTAAGCGGCTCCTACGAGCAGTACTTC
cdr3_aa: CASSPKRLSGSYEQYF

j_call: TRBJ2-7
d_call: .
v_call: TRBV21-1
clone_size: .
cdr3_nt: TGTGCCAGCAGCAATTTCGAGGGCACAGGGGCATTAGGGGCCTACGAGCAGTACTTC
cdr3_aa: CASSNFEGTGALGAYEQYF

j_call: TRBJ2-3
d_call: .
v_call: TRBV7-2
clone_size: many
cdr3_nt: TGTGCCAGCAGCCCCAGAGGGTGGGATACGCAGTATTTT
cdr3_aa: CASSPRGWDTQYF

j_call: TRBJ2-3
d_call: .
v_call: TRBV7-9
clone_size: .
cdr3_nt: TGTGCCAGCAGCCGTTCGCAGGTCGTAGTACTTGAGTATTTT
cdr3_aa: CASSRSQVVVLEYF